This TCR beta chain is from a study of cytomegalovirus exposure and HLA in healthy donors. Points from the study as a whole: Reported performance of the classifier showed diagnosis of cytomegalovirus status with high specificity and sensitivity.

This CDR3 spans 11 amino acids. The germline V gene encodes CDR1 SQVTM and CDR2 ANQGSEA. V dropped 6 bases and J dropped 8 bases, with 11 bases sitting between them. A remark on this clone: Its cognate antigen is unknown.

Using immunoSEQ multiplex PCR, the repertoire was profiled, and TCRdb retains in-frame clones only, with some absent. Among 150,000 or so clones, roughly 86% were seen once, and the ten largest hold 2% to 3%. The sample consisted of PBMCs. The V call is TRBV29-1, the J call TRBJ2-1, with D tentatively TRBD2 (5 bases). The clonotype comes from a man aged 18 to 30 in good health and CMV-seropositive. The CDR3 nucleotides are TGCAGCGTCGGGGTGCTCCATGAGCAGTTCTTC. This translates into CSVGVLHEQFF.